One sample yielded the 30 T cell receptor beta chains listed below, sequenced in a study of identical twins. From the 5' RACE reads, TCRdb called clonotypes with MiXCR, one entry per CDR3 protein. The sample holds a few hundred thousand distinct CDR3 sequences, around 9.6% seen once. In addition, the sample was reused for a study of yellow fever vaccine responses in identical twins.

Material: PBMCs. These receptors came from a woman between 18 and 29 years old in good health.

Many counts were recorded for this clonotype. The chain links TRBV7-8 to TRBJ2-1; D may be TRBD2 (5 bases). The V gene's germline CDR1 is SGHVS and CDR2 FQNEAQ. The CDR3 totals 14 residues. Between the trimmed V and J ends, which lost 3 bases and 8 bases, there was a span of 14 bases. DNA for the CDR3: TGTGCCAGCAGCTTGTTCGGGAAGGGCGATGAGCAGTTCTTC. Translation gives CASSLFGKGDEQFF. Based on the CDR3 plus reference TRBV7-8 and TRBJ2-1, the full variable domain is GAGVSQSPRYKVAKRGQDVALRCDPISGHVSLFWYQQALGQGPEFLTYFQNEAQLDKSGLPSDRFFAERPEGSVSTLKIQRTQQEDSAVYLCASSLFGKGDEQFFGPGTRLTVL.

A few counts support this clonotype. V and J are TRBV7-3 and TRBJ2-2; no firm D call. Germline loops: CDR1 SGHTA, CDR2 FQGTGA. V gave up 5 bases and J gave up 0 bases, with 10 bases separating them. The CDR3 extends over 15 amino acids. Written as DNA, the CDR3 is TGTGCCAGCAGCGTCAGGAATTCGAACACCGGGGAGCTGTTTTTT. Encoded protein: CASSVRNSNTGELFF.

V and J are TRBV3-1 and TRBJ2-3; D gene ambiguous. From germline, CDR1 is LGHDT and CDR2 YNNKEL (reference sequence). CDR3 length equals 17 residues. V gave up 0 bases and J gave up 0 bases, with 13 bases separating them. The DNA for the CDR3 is TGTGCCAGCAGCCAAGACCCTCCGAAGGCGAGCACAGATACGCAGTATTTT. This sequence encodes CASSQDPPKASTDTQYF.

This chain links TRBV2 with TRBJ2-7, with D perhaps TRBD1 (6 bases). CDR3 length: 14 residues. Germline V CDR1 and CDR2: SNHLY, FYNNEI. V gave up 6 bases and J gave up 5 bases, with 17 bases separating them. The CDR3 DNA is TGTGCCAGCAGCTCCACCCGGACAGCAAACGAGCAGTACTTC. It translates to CASSSTRTANEQYF.

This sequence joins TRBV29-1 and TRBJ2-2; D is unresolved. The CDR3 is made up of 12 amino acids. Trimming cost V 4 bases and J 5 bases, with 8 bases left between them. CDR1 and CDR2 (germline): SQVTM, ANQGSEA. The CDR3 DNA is TGCAGCGTTGGGTACCCGACCGGGGAGCTGTTTTTT. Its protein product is CSVGYPTGELFF.

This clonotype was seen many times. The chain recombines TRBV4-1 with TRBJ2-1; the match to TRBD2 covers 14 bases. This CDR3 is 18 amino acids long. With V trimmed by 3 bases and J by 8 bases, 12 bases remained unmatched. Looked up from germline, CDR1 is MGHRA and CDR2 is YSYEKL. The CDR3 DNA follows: TGCGCCAGCAGCCACCTTCCCGGGACTAGCGGGGGAGGGGATGAGCAGTTCTTC. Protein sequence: CASSHLPGTSGGGDEQFF.

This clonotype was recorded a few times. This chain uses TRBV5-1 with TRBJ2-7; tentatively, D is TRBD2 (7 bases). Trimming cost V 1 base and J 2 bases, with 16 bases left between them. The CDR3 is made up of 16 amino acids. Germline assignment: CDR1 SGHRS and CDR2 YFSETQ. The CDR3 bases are TGCGCCAGCAGCTTGTCCGCTCGGGGGGCTCCCTACGAGCAGTACTTC. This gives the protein CASSLSARGAPYEQYF.

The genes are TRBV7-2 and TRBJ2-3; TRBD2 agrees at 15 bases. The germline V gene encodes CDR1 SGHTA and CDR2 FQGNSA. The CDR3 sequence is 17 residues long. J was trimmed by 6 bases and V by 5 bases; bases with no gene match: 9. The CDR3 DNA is TGTGCCAGCAGCATACGGACTAGCGGGAGGGGGTGGGATACGCAGTATTTT. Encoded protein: CASSIRTSGRGWDTQYF.

The CDR3 DNA reads TGTGCCACCTACAGGGACTATTCCTACGAGCAGTACTTC. This sequence encodes CATYRDYSYEQYF. The chain is built from TRBV28 and TRBJ2-7, with D perhaps TRBD2 (7 bases). V dropped 10 bases and J dropped 1 base, with 14 bases sitting between them. Germline V lookup: CDR1 MDHEN, CDR2 SYDVKM. The CDR3 has 13 residues.

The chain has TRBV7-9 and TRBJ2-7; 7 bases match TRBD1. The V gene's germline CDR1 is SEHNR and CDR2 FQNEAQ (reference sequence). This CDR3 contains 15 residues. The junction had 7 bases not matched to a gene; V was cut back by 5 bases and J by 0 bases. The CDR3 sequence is CASSKSTGSSYEQYF. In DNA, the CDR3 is TGTGCCAGCAGCAAATCGACAGGGAGCTCCTACGAGCAGTACTTC.

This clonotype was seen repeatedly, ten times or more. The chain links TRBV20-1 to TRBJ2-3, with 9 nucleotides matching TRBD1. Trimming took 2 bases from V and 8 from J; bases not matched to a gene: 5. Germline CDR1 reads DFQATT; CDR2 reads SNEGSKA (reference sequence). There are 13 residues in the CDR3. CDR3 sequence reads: CSARTGGTGTQYF. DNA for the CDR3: TGCAGTGCTAGAACAGGGGGCACGGGTACGCAGTATTTT.

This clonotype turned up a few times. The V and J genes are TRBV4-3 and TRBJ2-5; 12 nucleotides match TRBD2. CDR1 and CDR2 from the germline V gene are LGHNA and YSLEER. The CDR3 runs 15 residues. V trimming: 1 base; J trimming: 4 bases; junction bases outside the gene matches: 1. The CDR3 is CASSQGTSGIETQYF. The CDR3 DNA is TGCGCCAGCAGCCAAGGGACTAGCGGGATAGAGACCCAGTACTTC.

The CDR3 sequence: CASSDGTGGAGDTQYF. The CDR3 nucleotides read TGTGCCAGCAGCGACGGGACAGGGGGCGCGGGTGATACGCAGTATTTT. V and J are TRBV7-9 and TRBJ2-3, with 12 bases that match TRBD1. From germline, CDR1 is SEHNR and CDR2 FQNEAQ (reference sequence). This CDR3 spans 16 amino acids. Trimming cost V 5 bases and J 6 bases; bases outside gene matches: 9.

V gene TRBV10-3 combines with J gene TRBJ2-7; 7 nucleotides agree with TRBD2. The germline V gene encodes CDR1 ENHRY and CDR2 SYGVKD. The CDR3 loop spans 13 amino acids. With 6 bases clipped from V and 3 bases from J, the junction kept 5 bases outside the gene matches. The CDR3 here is CAIRTTSSYEQYF. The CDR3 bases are TGTGCCATCAGAACGACTAGCAGCTACGAGCAGTACTTC.

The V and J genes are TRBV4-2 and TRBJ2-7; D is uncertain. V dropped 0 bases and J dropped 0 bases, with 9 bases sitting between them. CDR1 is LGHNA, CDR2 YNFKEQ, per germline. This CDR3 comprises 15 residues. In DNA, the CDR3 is TGTGCCAGCAGCCAAGAGCCGGGCCTCTCCTACGAGCAGTACTTC. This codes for CASSQEPGLSYEQYF.

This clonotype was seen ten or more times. Written as DNA, the CDR3 is TGCGCCAGCAGCCAGACAGGGGGCGGATTCGAGACCCAGTACTTC. Translation: CASSQTGGGFETQYF. The chain combines TRBV5-1 with TRBJ2-5; 10 nucleotides agree with TRBD1. Looked up from germline, CDR1 is SGHRS and CDR2 is YFSETQ. V shed 4 bases and J 5 bases; nucleotides not matched to a gene: 8. The CDR3 is 15 amino acids.

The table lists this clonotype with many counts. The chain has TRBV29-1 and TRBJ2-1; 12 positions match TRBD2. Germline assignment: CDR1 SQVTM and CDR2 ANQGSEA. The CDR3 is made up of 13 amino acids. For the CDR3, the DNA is TGCAGTGCCCCTAGCGGGAGGGCGTATGAGCAGTTCTTC. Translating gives CSAPSGRAYEQFF.

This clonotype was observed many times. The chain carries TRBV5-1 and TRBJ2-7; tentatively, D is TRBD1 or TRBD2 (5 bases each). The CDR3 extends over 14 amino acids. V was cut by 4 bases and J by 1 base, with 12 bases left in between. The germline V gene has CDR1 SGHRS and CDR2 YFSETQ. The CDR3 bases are TGCGCCAGCAGCGCCCGGGACGGATCCTACGAGCAGTACTTC. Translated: CASSARDGSYEQYF.

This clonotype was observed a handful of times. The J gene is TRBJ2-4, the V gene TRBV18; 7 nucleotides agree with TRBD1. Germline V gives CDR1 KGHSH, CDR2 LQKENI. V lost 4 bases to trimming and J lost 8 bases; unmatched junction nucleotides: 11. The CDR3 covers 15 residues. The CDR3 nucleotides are TGTGCCAGCTCACTTCCCGGGACAGAAGGGTACATTCAGTACTTC. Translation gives CASSLPGTEGYIQYF.

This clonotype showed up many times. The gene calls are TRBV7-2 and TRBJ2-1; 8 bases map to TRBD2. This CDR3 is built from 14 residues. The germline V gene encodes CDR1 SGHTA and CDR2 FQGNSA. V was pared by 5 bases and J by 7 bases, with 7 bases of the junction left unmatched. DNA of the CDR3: TGTGCCAGCAGCGCGGGGACTAGTTGGAATGAGCAGTTCTTC. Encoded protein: CASSAGTSWNEQFF.

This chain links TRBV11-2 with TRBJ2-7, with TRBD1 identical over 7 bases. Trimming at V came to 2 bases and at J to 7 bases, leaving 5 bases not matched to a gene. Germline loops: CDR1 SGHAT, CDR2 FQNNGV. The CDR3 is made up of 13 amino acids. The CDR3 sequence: CASSLIGGVEQYF. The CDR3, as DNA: TGTGCCAGCAGCTTAATAGGGGGCGTTGAGCAGTACTTC.

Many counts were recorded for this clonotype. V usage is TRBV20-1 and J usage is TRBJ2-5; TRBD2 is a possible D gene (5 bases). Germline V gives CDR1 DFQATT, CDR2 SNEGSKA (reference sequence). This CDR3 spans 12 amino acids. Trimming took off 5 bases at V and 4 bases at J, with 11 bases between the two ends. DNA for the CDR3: TGCAGTGCTCGGGCCGGAGGAGAGACCCAGTACTTC. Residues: CSARAGGETQYF.

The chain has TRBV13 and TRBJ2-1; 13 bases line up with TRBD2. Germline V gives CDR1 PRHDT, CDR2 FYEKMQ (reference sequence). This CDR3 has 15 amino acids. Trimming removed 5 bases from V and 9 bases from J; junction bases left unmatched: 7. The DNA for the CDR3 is TGTGCCAGCAGCCCCGGACTAGCGGGAGAGGGTGAGCAGTTCTTC. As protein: CASSPGLAGEGEQFF.

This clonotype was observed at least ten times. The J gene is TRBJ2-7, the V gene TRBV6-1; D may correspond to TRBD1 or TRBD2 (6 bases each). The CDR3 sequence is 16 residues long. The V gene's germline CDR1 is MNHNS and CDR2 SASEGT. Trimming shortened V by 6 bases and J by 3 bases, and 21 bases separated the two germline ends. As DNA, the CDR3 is TGTGCCAGCAGCTCCTGGGTGGGGGGCCCACTCTACGAGCAGTACTTC. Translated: CASSSWVGGPLYEQYF.

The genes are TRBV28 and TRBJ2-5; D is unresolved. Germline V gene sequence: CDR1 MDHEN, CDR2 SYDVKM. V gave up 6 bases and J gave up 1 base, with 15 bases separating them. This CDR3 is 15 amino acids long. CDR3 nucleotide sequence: TGTGCCAGCAGCGGGCAAGGACGGGCCCAAGAGACCCAGTACTTC. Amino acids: CASSGQGRAQETQYF.

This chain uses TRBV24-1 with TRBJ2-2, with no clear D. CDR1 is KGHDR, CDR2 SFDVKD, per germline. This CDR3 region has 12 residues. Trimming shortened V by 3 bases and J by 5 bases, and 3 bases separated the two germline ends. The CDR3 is CATSDKTGELFF. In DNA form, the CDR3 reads TGTGCCACCAGTGATAAGACCGGGGAGCTGTTTTTT.

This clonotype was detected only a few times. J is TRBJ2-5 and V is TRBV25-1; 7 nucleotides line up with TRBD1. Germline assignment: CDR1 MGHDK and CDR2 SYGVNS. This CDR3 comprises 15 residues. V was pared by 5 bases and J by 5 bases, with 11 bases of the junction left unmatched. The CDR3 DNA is TGTGCCAGCAGTCAAACAGGGGTTGTTTTGGAGACCCAGTACTTC. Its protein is CASSQTGVVLETQYF. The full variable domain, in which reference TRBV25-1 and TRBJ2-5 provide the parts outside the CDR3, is EADIYQTPRYLVIGTGKKITLECSQTMGHDKMYWYQQDPGMELHLIHYSYGVNSTEKGDLSSESTVSRIRTEHFPLTLESARPSHTSQYLCASSQTGVVLETQYFGPGTRLLVL.

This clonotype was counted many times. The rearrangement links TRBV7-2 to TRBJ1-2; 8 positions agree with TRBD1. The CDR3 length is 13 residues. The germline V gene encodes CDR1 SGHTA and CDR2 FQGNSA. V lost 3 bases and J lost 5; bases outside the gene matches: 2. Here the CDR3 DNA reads TGTGCCAGCAGCTTTAGGACAGGGTATGGCTACACCTTC. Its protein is CASSFRTGYGYTF.

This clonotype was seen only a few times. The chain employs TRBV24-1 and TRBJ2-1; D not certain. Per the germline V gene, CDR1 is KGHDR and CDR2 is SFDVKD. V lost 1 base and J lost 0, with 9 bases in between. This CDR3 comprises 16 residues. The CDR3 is CATSDFRQGSYNEQFF. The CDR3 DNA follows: TGTGCCACCAGTGATTTCCGACAAGGCTCCTACAATGAGCAGTTCTTC.

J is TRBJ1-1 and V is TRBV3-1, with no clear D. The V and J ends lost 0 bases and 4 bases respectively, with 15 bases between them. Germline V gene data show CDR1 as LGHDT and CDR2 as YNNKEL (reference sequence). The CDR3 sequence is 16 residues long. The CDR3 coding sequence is TGTGCCAGCAGCCAAGAAGGAGGCCACGTAGCCACTGAAGCTTTCTTT. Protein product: CASSQEGGHVATEAFF.